This entry lists 6 T cell receptor beta chains sequenced from one sample in a study of T cell changes during pregnancy in multiple sclerosis. The protocol was immunoSEQ multiplex PCR, while the TCRdb copy is restricted to in-frame clones and leaves out a portion. Seen here are roughly 110,000 clones, about 90% observed once, and the top ten hold roughly 1.6%. The sequencing used peripheral blood, collected before pregnancy. These receptors all stem from a female donor with multiple sclerosis, enrolled in a pregnancy study.

This chain uses TRBV6-6 with TRBJ2-2; 7 nucleotides line up with TRBD1. The CDR3 has 15 residues. Looked up from germline, CDR1 is MNHNY and CDR2 is SVGAGI (reference sequence). V was pared by 6 bases and J by 0 bases, with 4 bases of the junction left unmatched. The CDR3 DNA reads as TGTGCCAGCAGGCTAACAGGGGCGAACACCGGGGAGCTGTTTTTT. Its translation is CASRLTGANTGELFF.

The chain carries TRBV6-5 and TRBJ2-7; 10 nucleotides line up with TRBD2. This CDR3 is built from 16 residues. Trimming took 0 bases from V and 5 from J; bases not matched to a gene: 7. Germline V lookup: CDR1 MNHEY, CDR2 SVGAGI. The CDR3 DNA reads TGTGCCAGCAGTTACTCGATGCGGACTAGCGGACACGAGCAGTACTTC. Amino acid sequence: CASSYSMRTSGHEQYF.

The chain combines TRBV28 with TRBJ1-6, with D unresolved. V lost 5 bases to trimming and J lost 4 bases, with 15 bases between them. The length of the CDR3 is 16 residues. Germline V CDR1 and CDR2: MDHEN, SYDVKM. CDR3 in amino acids: CASSVNVPGYNSPLHF. As DNA, the CDR3 is TGTGCCAGCAGTGTCAACGTCCCGGGGTATAATTCACCCCTCCACTTT.

The chain is built from TRBV5-5 and TRBJ1-1, with D perhaps matching TRBD1 (6 bases). V was cut by 0 bases and J by 5 bases, with 14 bases left in between. The CDR3 consists of 15 residues. Germline CDR1 is SGHKS and CDR2 is YYEKEE (reference sequence). CDR3 sequence: CASSLVRGARTEAFF. CDR3 nucleotide sequence: TGTGCCAGCAGCTTGGTCCGGGGGGCGAGGACTGAAGCTTTCTTT.

This chain joins TRBV18 and TRBJ2-5; possible D gene TRBD1, 5 bases. The CDR3 has 15 amino acids. Germline assignment: CDR1 KGHSH and CDR2 LQKENI. Between the trimmed V and J ends, which lost 1 base and 0 bases, there was a span of 9 bases. For the CDR3, the DNA is TGTGCCAGCTCACCACAGAAGGGGTACCAAGAGACCCAGTACTTC. Amino acid sequence: CASSPQKGYQETQYF.

The genes are TRBV5-1 and TRBJ2-1, with 8 bases that match TRBD1. V was pared by 4 bases and J by 9 bases, with 6 bases of the junction left unmatched. The CDR3 has 13 amino acids. CDR1 is SGHRS and CDR2 is YFSETQ in the germline V gene. This CDR3 is CASSTTGGTEQFF. CDR3 DNA sequence: TGCGCCAGCAGCACAACAGGGGGGACTGAGCAGTTCTTC.